This note documents a single T cell receptor beta chain sequence. What it recognizes is unknown. V gave up 5 bases and J gave up 7 bases, with 8 bases separating them. Germline V gene data show CDR1 as MGHRA and CDR2 as YSYEKL. The CDR3 sequence is 11 residues long. This entry belongs to a study of T cell repertoires in cytomegalovirus infection. Overall study context: CMV epitopes used comprised recently identified HLA-C-restricted ones and well-studied HLA-B-restricted ones. Indications of both CMV infection and matching HLA type were provided by public TCR beta signatures. Whole-study results and caveats: Carriers of CMV plus the relevant HLA were identified by cumulative public TCR beta family frequency. In two of eight donors, the top clonotype was HLA-C-restricted CMV-specific.

TCRdb ran MiXCR on the reads and lists one entry per CDR3 protein. This sample has 310,000 or so distinct CDR3 sequences, with roughly 25% found just once. The source of this sequence is a human donor in good health (CMV status not recorded). Some clones in this sample may be carry-over from other donors' samples. This rearrangement joins TRBV4-1 to TRBJ1-2; D is unclear. The specimen comprised cultured PBMCs, sampled from culture after CMV antigen stimulation. As DNA, the CDR3 is TGCGCCAGCAGCTCGGTAGGTGGCTACACCTTC. Amino acids: CASSSVGGYTF.